This T cell receptor beta chain was captured in a study of cytomegalovirus exposure and HLA in healthy donors (dated by TCRdb to between 2016 and 2019). As for the study more broadly: In an earlier analysis of approximately 500 of the donors, around 300 Gb of sequence data and 95 million to 130 million unique TCR beta sequences from about 190 million T cells were reported. Approximately 300 gigabases of sequencing data and around 87 million unique TCR sequences were included in an early release covering under 650 HLA-typed donors. The genetic ancestry cluster associated with self-reported Caucasian donors included roughly four fifths of the approximately 430 genotyped donors. The study aimed to test whether cataloging public T cell receptors could reveal signatures of past pathogen exposure. The study profiled the T cell repertoires of 550 to 700 subjects by immunosequencing and related them to cytomegalovirus serostatus. A separate validation cohort of roughly 130 different subjects was used in addition to the approximately 700-subject first cohort. To predict cytomegalovirus infection status, the study combined high-throughput TCR immunosequencing, statistical association of individual TCRs with disease status, and machine learning. A later analysis re-examined previously published TCR beta repertoires from several hundred donors and added high-resolution HLA genotyping to investigate patterns of TCR occurrence. Rather than using new phenotypic data, the later analysis identified candidate immune exposures from TCR beta sequences and from how often those sequences occurred across donors. An earlier analysis of several hundred of the donors used high-throughput TCR beta sequencing to judge whether each TCR beta V gene segment behaved as functional or pseudogenic. Donor age, sex, ethnicity and CMV serostatus were collected together with the repertoire data. Genome-wide SNP genotypes for about three fifths of the roughly 670 donors were used in a later genetic analysis, which treated that subset as a discovery cohort. Every discovery cohort repertoire had been produced on one sequencing platform. Class I and class II HLA loci were covered by the typing at four-digit resolution. Typing coverage varied by locus: roughly 620-630 donors for A, B, C, DRB1 and DQB1; approximately 500 for DQA1; some 610 for DPA1; around 450 for DPB1. Roughly five DR-DQ haplotypes were handled as single units for association and clustering because linkage in the cohort was strong. Across 398 genotyped donors of the cohort, an average of roughly 200,000 unique TCR beta nucleotide sequences per donor were sequenced, and around 20% of those sequences were non-productive.

The library was generated by the immunoSEQ multiplex PCR assay. For the multiplex PCR, a mixture combining 60 forward primers for TCR Vbeta segments and 13 reverse primers for TCR Jbeta segments was used. A multiplex PCR assay on genomic DNA amplified the CDR3 region of rearranged TCR beta genes. Amplified TCR beta libraries were sequenced as 87-base-pair reads on the Illumina HiSeq System. The authors' pipeline ran thus. In a later analysis, approximately 74 million unique TCR beta chains were counted across the 650 to 700 repertoires, and approximately 11 million of these chains were shared by at least two donors. Raw reads were error-corrected and collapsed into unique sequences with a nearest-neighbor algorithm that merged closely related sequences to remove PCR and sequencing errors. CDR3 sequences were aligned to IMGT reference sequences to assign V, D and J gene segments. For a sequence to be retained, a match of at least six nucleotides to both a V gene segment and a J gene segment was required. A rearrangement was called productive if the CDR3 had no stop codons and remained in frame with V and J, and every other rearrangement was called non-productive. CDR3 was defined according to IMGT convention as the region running from the second conserved V-encoded cysteine to the conserved J-encoded phenylalanine. The earlier analysis of about 530 of the donors excluded any sequence lacking an unambiguous match to a single V gene segment. An earlier analysis of roughly 590 of the donors called V segments functional above 56.7% productive rearrangements and segregating when the between-donor standard deviation exceeded 5%. A statistical classification framework was built for diagnosing cytomegalovirus status from the catalog of TCR beta chain sequences. In a later analysis, V and J genes were assigned by comparing TCR nucleotide sequences against IMGT/GENE-DB human TR gene sequences. In a later analysis, CDR3 sequences and most-parsimonious VDJ recombination scenarios were assigned using the TCRdist pipeline. In a later analysis, each TCR beta chain was defined by its CDR3 amino acid sequence together with its V-gene family, and reads lacking a unique V-gene family were excluded. A later analysis removed 592 highly shared, low-generation-probability nucleotide sequences to deal with suspected cross-contamination and a sequencing artifact. A later analysis calculated a clonal expansion index for each public chain from normalized within-repertoire ranks of inferred template counts. Generation probabilities in a later analysis came from a VDJ recombination model fitted to out-of-frame rearrangements, and those results were checked against IGoR. Hypergeometric tests were used in a later analysis to score TCR-TCR, TCR-HLA and TCR-CMV co-occurrence, with a repertoire-size bias correction applied to the TCR pairs. In a later analysis, false discovery rates were estimated by permuting HLA or CMV assignments 20 times. A later analysis grouped co-occurring TCRs with DBSCAN, adding TCRdist sequence similarity when clustering within HLA-allele-positive subsets. For co-occurrence clustering, repertoires with fewer than 30,000 or more than 120,000 public chains were excluded, along with five repertoires with anomalous nucleotide sharing. TCRdb mirrors the immuneACCESS table, restricted to in-frame sequences. Some clones are absent from its copies; in checked studies, under half trace to an unresolved V gene, and the reason for the others is unknown. The V and J calls and clone size come from that table; D and trimming were worked out from the DNA. The sample has 95,000 to 150,000 clones on record, approximately 81% of them singletons. The ten largest make up more than 3% of the sample.

The cohort was made up of about 670 healthy bone marrow donors. Cohort members were all nominally healthy when sampled, although unrecorded immune exposures were likely present. The donor was CMV seropositive and belonged to the group of some 290 seropositive cohort members. A peripheral blood sample was provided by each donor, and peripheral blood mononuclear cells were used for TCR beta sequencing. The Qiagen DNeasy Blood Extraction Kit was used to extract genomic DNA from the blood cell samples. Worth noting for this clone: It lacks a known antigen. No quality values exist for individual bases; no much larger clone is one base distant.

General study outcomes and caveats: Strong co-occurrence of HLA alleles, especially DR and DQ, made assigning TCR associations to individual alleles difficult. Roughly uniform sequencing depth across donors was assumed in presence/absence analyses, although this assumption may not hold. Immune exposure information for the cohort was limited to CMV serostatus. Because some donors lacked HLA typing at each locus, the association tests relied only on the typed subset. A further reported finding was that TCR beta sequences accurately predicted the HLA-A and HLA-B alleles for most subjects in the first cohort. In a later genetic analysis, a missense DCLRE1C variant was associated with V-gene and J-gene trimming of TCR beta chains, and the association was replicated in an independent cohort. Because counts were too low, fewer than 20 rarely observed V segments, including chromosome 9 orphons, were excluded from the earlier analysis of around 640 of the donors. The study gave a list of roughly 150 TCR beta chains associated with cytomegalovirus. In vitro tests confirmed that a few of the cytomegalovirus-associated TCR beta chains recognize cytomegalovirus antigens. Most TCR sequences were observed very rarely across donors, whereas some public TCRs were present in many individuals. A later analysis found that HLA-associated TCR beta chains were more clonally expanded and had lower generation probabilities than equally common non-associated chains. The classifier was reported to diagnose cytomegalovirus status with high specificity and sensitivity in both the original and validation cohorts. In a later genetic analysis, fewer N-insertions in productive TCRs were reported among donors in an Asian-associated ancestry cluster than the 666-donor mean. In an earlier analysis of 587 of the donors, most TCR beta V segments appeared in productive rearrangements about 87% or about 30% of the time, broadly matching IMGT annotations. A group of highly shared sequence variants was considered likely to be a technical artifact of the sequencing pipeline. Linkage disequilibrium might explain the correlated functional status among segregating V segments, but an unknown experimental factor could not be ruled out. It was suggested by the authors that the approach could potentially be generalized to other disease states and immunological phenotypes. Only TCR beta chains were sequenced in this cohort, and the absence of alpha or paired-chain data limited detectable features. Specific HLA alleles were associated with some 15,000 TCR beta sequences at a false discovery rate of 0.05 in a later analysis. In a later analysis, the rate of TCR association differed among HLA loci, with DRB1 alleles having the most associated TCRs and HLA-C alleles having the fewest. According to a later analysis, parvovirus B19, influenza, CMV and Epstein-Barr virus appeared linked to several top co-occurrence clusters. In a later analysis, most CMV-associated TCR beta chains were found to appear HLA-restricted, with HLA associations seemingly driven largely by CMV exposure.

Sequenced sample: PBMCs. The sequence was collected from a man aged 18-30 years in good health and CMV-seropositive.

At the DNA level, the sequence is TGTGCCAGCAGTTCTACCGGGACTAGCGGAAACTACGAGCAGTACTTC. This encodes CASSSTGTSGNYEQYF. This receptor chain uses TRBV9 and TRBJ2-7; 11 nucleotides in the junction match TRBD2. The cysteine opens and the phenylalanine closes a CDR3 of 16 amino acids. Only the CDR3 DNA stays, 48 bases, in frame from base 1. CDR1 SGDLS and CDR2 YYNGEE were looked up in the germline V gene. Trimming removed 5 bases from V and 3 bases from J; the gene matches leave 10 bases unexplained.